This T cell receptor beta chain was sequenced in a study of blood T cells in healthy people across ages. Study-wide points: In these data, TCR beta diversity tracked strongly with naive T cell percentage.

Through a sample-barcoded 5' primer and a J-beta primer mix, a second PCR was run for 7 to 11 cycles. TCRdb itself ran the 5' RACE reads through MiXCR, one entry per CDR3 protein. This table has hundreds of thousands of distinct CDR3 sequences, over 45% appearing once. This CDR3 comprises 13 residues. The V gene lost 4 bases and the J gene lost 2 bases, with 10 bases spanning the gap. The germline CDR1 and CDR2 sequences are SQVTM and ANQGSEA. There are a few counts of this clonotype. Its matching antigen is unknown. What was sequenced was blood. V gene TRBV29-1 combines with J gene TRBJ2-3; no clear D. The origin of this receptor is a woman aged 55-69 years in good health. CDR3 nucleotide sequence: TGCAGCGTTGTCGACACCAACACAGATACGCAGTATTTT. Encoded protein: CSVVDTNTDTQYF.